This T cell receptor (beta chain) was recovered during a study of blood T cells in healthy people across ages. Whole-study findings and limits: Relative to aged donors, long-lived donors carried more naive CD4+ cells and displayed higher diversity. Leaving the PBMCs unsorted stopped any conclusive comparison of naive versus antigen-experienced cells. Per million T cells, TCR beta diversity dropped roughly linearly as age increased.

Germline-derived CDR1 and CDR2 are DFQATT and SNEGSKA (reference sequence). The CDR3 has 13 residues. Sample-barcoded 5' priming and a J-beta primer mix drove a second PCR of roughly 6 to 12 cycles. TCRdb re-derived calls from the 5' RACE reads in MiXCR, one entry per CDR3 protein. The table shows roughly 1.7 million distinct CDR3 sequences, with 34% occurring only once. This clonotype was recorded only once. Its matching antigen is unknown. The junction and the germline gene differ at one end; a read error may be behind it. The donors, all healthy, were Caucasians living in Russia, aged roughly 6 to 95.

Sequencing input: blood. This sequence was found in a woman younger than 45 in good health. V usage is TRBV20-1 and J usage is TRBJ1-2, with D possibly being TRBD1 (6 bases). CDR3 nucleotide sequence: TGCAGTGCTAGAGAGGGGGCTCACTATGGCTGCACCTTC. As protein: CSAREGAHYGCTF.